The 3 T cell receptor beta chains presented below share a single source sample, sequenced in a study of breast tumors, draining lymph nodes, adjacent tissues. Breast cancer patients provided tissue from their axillary draining lymph nodes. One entry per CDR3 protein results from TCRdb running MiXCR on the multiplex PCR reads. The data show over 100,000 distinct CDR3 sequences, with approximately 20% seen just once and roughly 2.6% held by the top ten. Sequencing was carried out using axillary lymph node tissue. These TCRs come from a female donor with breast cancer. Some clones in this sample may be carry-over from other donors' samples.

This clonotype was recorded at least ten times. The chain links TRBV5-8 to TRBJ2-2; 7 bases align to TRBD2. V lost 1 base and J lost 6; bases outside the gene matches: 3. CDR3 length: 14 residues. Germline CDR1 reads SGHTS; CDR2 reads YDEGEE. The CDR3 region has the DNA TGTGCCAGCAGCTTGTCGGGAGGTCCCGGGGAGCTGTTTTTT. Protein: CASSLSGGPGELFF.

This clonotype is medium-sized within its sample. V gene TRBV20-1 combines with J gene TRBJ2-7, with unresolved D. Germline V gene lookup returns CDR1 DFQATT and CDR2 SNEGSKA (reference sequence). The CDR3 contains 12 residues. Trimming removed 0 bases from V and 5 bases from J, with 8 bases in between. The DNA of the CDR3 is TGCAGTGCTAGAGATAGGGCTGACGAGCAGTACTTC. This encodes CSARDRADEQYF.

CDR3 sequence reads: CSAAGVAGLPYNEQFF. The CDR3 DNA reads TGCAGTGCGGCGGGGGTAGCGGGATTGCCATACAATGAGCAGTTCTTC. The chain joins TRBV20-1 to TRBJ2-1, with 8 bases lining up with TRBD2. V shed 6 bases and J 4 bases; nucleotides not matched to a gene: 14. There are 16 residues in the CDR3. Germline V gene data show CDR1 as DFQATT and CDR2 as SNEGSKA (reference sequence).